This entry features one T cell receptor beta chain sequence. The sample originates from a study of T cell changes during pregnancy in multiple sclerosis. The germline V gene encodes CDR1 MGHRA and CDR2 YSYEKL. This CDR3 spans 15 amino acids. The ends were cut back, 4 bases at V and 0 bases at J, with 12 bases in the middle. Method: immunoSEQ multiplex PCR; TCRdb's copy keeps in-frame clones and lacks some. The sample shows 60,000 or so clones, about 90% of them seen only once. Material: CD4+ T cells from peripheral blood mononuclear cells, obtained after pregnancy. The clonotype was recovered from a female donor in good health, enrolled as a control in a pregnancy study. The rearrangement links TRBV4-1 to TRBJ1-2; D is possibly TRBD1 (6 bases). The CDR3 sequence: CASSLRQVANYGYTF. The CDR3 nucleotides read TGCGCCAGCAGCCTGCGACAGGTAGCTAACTATGGCTACACCTTC.